This passage covers 12 T cell receptor beta chains from one sample sequenced in a study of response to subunit inactivated influenza vaccine. One entry per CDR3 protein, called by TCRdb with MiXCR from the RT-PCR reads. In the table there are over 650,000 distinct CDR3 sequences, about a fifth of which are singletons. Sequences were derived from PBMCs from blood, sampled less than 6 days after vaccination. These receptors were obtained from a man in his fifties who received an inactivated influenza vaccine.

This clonotype has only a few counts. The gene calls are TRBV6-5 and TRBJ2-1; possibly TRBD2 for D (5 bases). The CDR3 is 15 residues long. Trimming removed 6 bases from V and 0 bases from J, with 12 bases in between. Per the germline V gene, CDR1 is MNHEY and CDR2 is SVGAGI. The CDR3 protein is CASRLDYHSYNEQFF. CDR3 sequence (DNA): TGTGCCAGCAGACTCGACTACCACTCCTACAATGAGCAGTTCTTC.

Comment on this clonotype: Relative to the germline gene, one junction end is altered; a read error may explain this. The rearrangement links TRBV4-1 to TRBJ2-7, with TRBD2 identical over 9 bases. In germline, CDR1 is MGHRA, CDR2 YSYEKL. This CDR3 has 13 amino acids. The CDR3 reads CASSQVLAGAANF. Written as DNA, the CDR3 is TGCGCCAGCAGCCAAGTATTAGCGGGAGCGGCAAACTTC.

In this sample, this clonotype turned up a few times. V is TRBV20-1 and J is TRBJ2-7; TRBD2 might be the D (6 bases). Germline assignment: CDR1 DFQATT and CDR2 SNEGSKA (reference sequence). Trimming removed 0 bases at V and 4 bases at J, with 16 bases between. CDR3 length: 15 residues. CDR3 region: CSARDHAGRVYEQYF. CDR3 coding DNA: TGCAGTGCTAGAGATCACGCGGGACGGGTTTACGAGCAGTACTTC.

This clonotype was detected only a few times. V and J are TRBV6-1 and TRBJ2-7; maybe TRBD1 (6 bases). CDR1 and CDR2 (germline): MNHNS, SASEGT. The ends were cut back, 3 bases at V and 2 bases at J, with 14 bases in the middle. The CDR3 runs 15 residues. CDR3 sequence: CASSETGLLTYEQYF. The CDR3 nucleotides are TGTGCCAGCAGTGAGACAGGCCTATTAACCTACGAGCAGTACTTC.

This rearrangement joins TRBV4-3 to TRBJ2-2, with D tentatively TRBD2 (5 bases). Germline CDR1 LGHNA, CDR2 YSLEER. V was trimmed by 3 bases and J by 4 bases, leaving 12 bases between them. The CDR3 length is 15 residues. The CDR3 nucleotides read TGCGCCAGCAGCCAGGCTCTAGCATCCACCGGGGAGCTGTTTTTT. Its protein is CASSQALASTGELFF.

The chain combines TRBV27 with TRBJ1-2, with D unresolved. V was clipped by 3 bases and J by 4 bases, with 12 bases between them. CDR3 length: 14 residues. Germline values: CDR1 MNHEY, CDR2 SMNVEV (reference sequence). The CDR3 region has the DNA TGTGCCAGCAGTTTTCGCGAACGGAGCTATGGCTACACCTTC. Translated: CASSFRERSYGYTF.

The V gene is TRBV4-1, the J gene TRBJ1-1; 12 bases align to TRBD1. The V gene end was trimmed by 2 bases and the J gene end by 5 bases; junction bases not matched to a gene: 15. Germline V CDR1 and CDR2: MGHRA, YSYEKL. This CDR3 has 19 residues. The CDR3 DNA reads as TGCGCCAGCAGCCAAATCCCAACCGGGACAGGGGGCGGTTGGACTGAAGCTTTCTTT. It specifies CASSQIPTGTGGGWTEAFF.

A few counts support this clonotype. The chain has TRBV5-5 and TRBJ2-1, with TRBD2 as a possible D gene (6 bases). The CDR3 length is 14 residues. The V end lost 5 bases, the J end lost 5 bases, and 14 bases lay between the germline ends. Germline V gene sequence: CDR1 SGHKS, CDR2 YYEKEE (reference sequence). CDR3 sequence: CASRFWDFDNEQFF. DNA of the CDR3: TGTGCCAGCAGGTTTTGGGACTTTGACAATGAGCAGTTCTTC.

The sample holds many counts of this clonotype. V usage is TRBV5-1 and J usage is TRBJ2-3, with unresolved D. Trimming left V 3 bases short and J 0 bases short, with 11 bases between. CDR1 and CDR2 from the germline V gene are SGHRS and YFSETQ. The CDR3 contains 15 residues. As DNA, the CDR3 is TGCGCCAGCAGCTATACCACCTCTAGCACAGATACGCAGTATTTT. Its translation is CASSYTTSSTDTQYF.

This clonotype was seen a handful of times. This chain links TRBV6-4 with TRBJ2-3; D perhaps matches TRBD2 (5 bases). Trimming shortened V by 3 bases and J by 0 bases, and 7 bases separated the two germline ends. The CDR3 has 14 amino acids. Germline loops: CDR1 MRHNA, CDR2 SNTAGT. The CDR3, as DNA: TGTGCCAGCAGTGATAGCGACAGCACAGATACGCAGTATTTT. It translates to CASSDSDSTDTQYF.

This clonotype was seen a few times. The V gene is TRBV2, the J gene TRBJ2-7; D remains ambiguous. The ends were cut back, 6 bases at V and 3 bases at J, with 18 bases in the middle. Germline loops: CDR1 SNHLY, CDR2 FYNNEI. This CDR3 is 15 amino acids long. CDR3 nucleotide sequence: TGTGCCAGCAGATACCTCCGGGCCCTAGACTACGAGCAGTACTTC. This codes for CASRYLRALDYEQYF. Full variable domain (remainder filled in from reference TRBV2 and TRBJ2-7): EPEVTQTPSHQVTQMGQEVILRCVPISNHLYFYWYRQILGQKVEFLVSFYNNEISEKSEIFDDQFSVERPDGSNFTLKIRSTKLEDSAMYFCASRYLRALDYEQYFGPGTRLTVT.

CDR3 bases: TGTGCCAGCAGTTTAGTCAGAGCGGGAGGTCCCGGTTATGAGCAGTTCTTC. This sequence encodes CASSLVRAGGPGYEQFF. This chain connects TRBV28 to TRBJ2-1; 9 bases are a match to TRBD2. CDR1 is MDHEN, CDR2 SYDVKM, per germline. CDR3 size: 17 residues. V trimming: 2 bases; J trimming: 8 bases; junction bases outside the gene matches: 13.